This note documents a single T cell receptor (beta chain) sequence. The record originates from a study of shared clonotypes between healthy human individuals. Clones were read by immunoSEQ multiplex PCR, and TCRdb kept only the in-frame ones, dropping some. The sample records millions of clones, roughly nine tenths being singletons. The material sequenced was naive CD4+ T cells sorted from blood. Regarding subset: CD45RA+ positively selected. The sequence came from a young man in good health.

CDR3 region: CASSLRLTPPSSYNEQFF. CDR3 coding DNA: TGTGCCAGCAGTTTAAGGCTAACTCCCCCGAGCTCCTACAATGAGCAGTTCTTC. This rearrangement joins TRBV28 to TRBJ2-1; D is ambiguous. Germline CDR1 is MDHEN and CDR2 is SYDVKM. Deletions cut 2 bases from V and 0 bases from J, with 17 bases between. This CDR3 has 18 residues. Together with reference TRBV28 and TRBJ2-1, the CDR3 gives the full variable domain: DVKVTQSSRYLVKRTGEKVFLECVQDMDHENMFWYRQDPGLGLRLIYFSYDVKMKEKGDIPEGYSVSREKKERFSLILESASTNQTSMYLCASSLRLTPPSSYNEQFFGPGTRLTVL.